Listed below are T cell receptor beta chains from one sample, sequenced in a study of T cell responses to AZD1222 COVID-19 vaccine. The data were produced by immunoSEQ multiplex PCR, yet TCRdb's version contains in-frame clones alone and is incomplete. Of tens of thousands of clones detected, about 80% appear once; the ten largest clones hold about 14%. The source material was peripheral blood, sampled 28 days after the second AZD1222 dose. The source is an adult who received the AZD1222 COVID-19 vaccine. Each CDR3 is given with its conserved first and last residue. Only some rows state a clone size, as once, few, many or a class for expanded clones.

CDR3 protein: CASSEDGTNYGYTF
clone size: few
J gene: TRBJ1-2
V gene: TRBV6-4

CDR3 protein: CASRLTGLSVLNEQFF
clone size: NA
J gene: TRBJ2-1
V gene: TRBV11-2

CDR3 protein: CASSATAAGNTIYF
clone size: few
J gene: TRBJ1-3
V gene: TRBV9

CDR3 protein: CASSLEVGPVYGYTF
clone size: NA
J gene: TRBJ1-2
V gene: TRBV5-1

CDR3 protein: CASTSDGSSGNTIYF
clone size: NA
J gene: TRBJ1-3
V gene: TRBV6-5

CDR3 protein: CASSYSTGAETQYF
clone size: NA
J gene: TRBJ2-5
V gene: TRBV6-2/TRBV6-3

CDR3 protein: CSGSDWRDTGELFF
clone size: NA
J gene: TRBJ2-2
V gene: TRBV29-1

CDR3 protein: CATSSGNQPQHF
clone size: few
J gene: TRBJ1-5
V gene: TRBV24-1

CDR3 protein: CASSPSRGTLVF
clone size: few
J gene: TRBJ1-4
V gene: TRBV3-1/TRBV3-2

CDR3 protein: CASSPGLYGNTIYF
clone size: once
J gene: TRBJ1-3
V gene: TRBV6-5

CDR3 protein: CASSYTASRRGYTF
clone size: NA
J gene: TRBJ1-2
V gene: TRBV27

CDR3 protein: CASSLGAGRPYNEQFF
clone size: NA
J gene: TRBJ2-1
V gene: TRBV13

CDR3 protein: CASSLIPGQRTYEQYF
clone size: NA
J gene: TRBJ2-7
V gene: TRBV5-6

CDR3 protein: CASSPRVDSYEQYF
clone size: NA
J gene: TRBJ2-7
V gene: TRBV9

CDR3 protein: CASSPPRQDNSPLHF
clone size: NA
J gene: TRBJ1-6
V gene: TRBV28

CDR3 protein: CASRGAGDHQPQHF
clone size: NA
J gene: TRBJ1-5
V gene: TRBV2

CDR3 protein: CASSRDRREGVWTEAFF
clone size: NA
J gene: TRBJ1-1
V gene: TRBV7-3

CDR3 protein: CASSEPGGLQFF
clone size: few
J gene: TRBJ2-1
V gene: TRBV18

CDR3 protein: CASKRTGGGTGELFF
clone size: NA
J gene: TRBJ2-2
V gene: TRBV19

CDR3 protein: CASRDRVNEKLFF
clone size: NA
J gene: TRBJ1-4
V gene: TRBV28

CDR3 protein: CASSTGTSGGAGEQFF
clone size: NA
J gene: TRBJ2-1
V gene: TRBV5-4

CDR3 protein: CASSFGAPSTDTQYF
clone size: NA
J gene: TRBJ2-3
V gene: TRBV27

CDR3 protein: CASIPGGSYEQYF
clone size: NA
J gene: TRBJ2-7
V gene: TRBV11-2

CDR3 protein: CAISETPPGQGIEQYF
clone size: NA
J gene: TRBJ2-7
V gene: TRBV10-3

CDR3 protein: CASSLNSGQETQYF
clone size: NA
J gene: TRBJ2-5
V gene: TRBV7-2

CDR3 protein: CASRRSNQPQHF
clone size: NA
J gene: TRBJ1-5
V gene: TRBV19

CDR3 protein: CASSELQGADTQYF
clone size: NA
J gene: TRBJ2-3
V gene: TRBV6-1

CDR3 protein: CASSGLVTNTGELFF
clone size: NA
J gene: TRBJ2-2
V gene: TRBV19

CDR3 protein: CASRPGGAATNEKLFF
clone size: NA
J gene: TRBJ1-4
V gene: TRBV28

CDR3 protein: CASSFLREGPVEAFF
clone size: NA
J gene: TRBJ1-1
V gene: TRBV5-1

CDR3 protein: CASSPPSLGGSNSPLHF
clone size: NA
J gene: TRBJ1-6
V gene: TRBV18

CDR3 protein: CASSRQGNYNSPLHF
clone size: NA
J gene: TRBJ1-6
V gene: TRBV19

CDR3 protein: CASTRLASYNEQFF
clone size: NA
J gene: TRBJ2-1
V gene: TRBV2

CDR3 protein: CASSQVGQTDYGYTF
clone size: NA
J gene: TRBJ1-2
V gene: TRBV3-1/TRBV3-2

CDR3 protein: CASLAELNEKLFF
clone size: few
J gene: TRBJ1-4
V gene: TRBV6-5

CDR3 protein: CASSFYGTTYNEQFF
clone size: NA
J gene: TRBJ2-1
V gene: TRBV5-1

CDR3 protein: CAIRALPDRGEAFF
clone size: NA
J gene: TRBJ1-1
V gene: TRBV10-3

CDR3 protein: CASSMGGGELFF
clone size: NA
J gene: TRBJ2-2
V gene: TRBV19

CDR3 protein: CASSLNSLAGGYNEQFF
clone size: few
J gene: TRBJ2-1
V gene: TRBV7-9

CDR3 protein: CASSGTGGSRQPQHF
clone size: NA
J gene: TRBJ1-5
V gene: TRBV2

CDR3 protein: CASSPGPTSHQETQYF
clone size: NA
J gene: TRBJ2-5
V gene: TRBV5-4

CDR3 protein: CASSQDRSSKVDFQYGYTF
clone size: NA
J gene: TRBJ1-2
V gene: TRBV4-2

CDR3 protein: CSVESSNYGYTF
clone size: NA
J gene: TRBJ1-2
V gene: TRBV29-1